A single sample gave rise to the 26 T cell receptor beta chains below, sequenced in a study of control samples from healthy donors and cancer patients. The repertoire was sequenced with immunoSEQ multiplex PCR; TCRdb's copy has only in-frame clones and lacks some. The sample contains about 140,000 clones, 90% to 95% of which appear only once. Source material: blood. Receptors were obtained from a man aged 35 to 55 in good health.

This clone came up once. V gene TRBV18 combines with J gene TRBJ1-1; TRBD1 agrees at 9 bases. This CDR3 comprises 16 residues. V shed 3 bases, J shed 0 bases, and the junction held 5 bases outside the gene matches. Germline V CDR1 and CDR2: KGHSH, LQKENI. CDR3 bases: TGTGCCAGCTCACCCCAGTGGACAGGGGTGAACACTGAAGCTTTCTTT. It specifies CASSPQWTGVNTEAFF.

The chain is built from TRBV6-1 and TRBJ1-2; D is undetermined. Trimming removed 3 bases from V and 6 bases from J, with 14 bases in between. The germline V gene has CDR1 MNHNS and CDR2 SASEGT. This CDR3 has 14 residues. This chain's CDR3 is CASSDRKGFHGYTF. The CDR3, as DNA: TGTGCCAGCAGTGATCGAAAGGGATTCCATGGCTACACCTTC.

V usage is TRBV29-1 and J usage is TRBJ2-5; possibly TRBD1 or TRBD2 for D (5 bases each). This CDR3 has 15 residues. Germline CDR1 reads SQVTM; CDR2 reads ANQGSEA. V lost 4 bases and J 6 bases, leaving 21 bases between the germline ends. The CDR3 loop reads CSVAVGTWIQKTQYF. CDR3 DNA sequence: TGCAGCGTTGCCGTTGGGACGTGGATACAAAAGACCCAGTACTTC.

This clone appeared once. The gene calls are TRBV4-3 and TRBJ2-7; no clear D gene. The germline CDR1 and CDR2 sequences are LGHNA and YSLEER. Trimming removed 4 bases at V and 1 base at J, with 11 bases between. The CDR3 sequence is 14 residues long. CDR3 DNA sequence: TGCGCCAGCAGCCCTAGGGCTTATTCCTACGAGCAGTACTTC. It encodes CASSPRAYSYEQYF.

The rearrangement joins TRBV5-1 to TRBJ2-7; D not resolved. The CDR3 contains 16 residues. With 0 bases removed from V and 1 base from J, the gap between germline ends came to 14 bases. Per the germline V gene, CDR1 is SGHRS and CDR2 is YFSETQ. CDR3 sequence (DNA): TGCGCCAGCAGCTTGGAGGCAAGGGTGGGTTCCTACGAGCAGTACTTC. Amino acid sequence: CASSLEARVGSYEQYF.

The CDR3 sequence: CASSQQGDEQYF. The CDR3 nucleotides are TGTGCCAGCAGCCAGCAGGGCGACGAGCAGTACTTC. The V gene is TRBV4-2, the J gene TRBJ2-7; tentatively, D is TRBD1 (5 bases). V was clipped by 3 bases and J by 5 bases, with 8 bases between them. From germline, CDR1 is LGHNA and CDR2 YNFKEQ. The CDR3 runs 12 residues.

This clone occurred a few times. V gene TRBV18 combines with J gene TRBJ1-1; D unresolved. Germline V gene sequence: CDR1 KGHSH, CDR2 LQKENI. The V end was cut by 2 bases, the J end by 1 base, with 14 bases between. The CDR3 length is 16 residues. CDR3 nucleotide sequence: TGTGCCAGCTCACCAGTATGGGGTATGAGGAACACTGAAGCTTTCTTT. This translates into CASSPVWGMRNTEAFF.

This sequence joins TRBV7-3 and TRBJ2-1; 11 bases map to TRBD2. Germline trimming cut 3 bases from V and 6 bases from J; bases unmatched to any gene: 4. The CDR3 sequence is 15 residues long. Per germline, CDR1 SGHTA and CDR2 FQGTGA. The CDR3 DNA sequence: TGTGCCAGCAGCTTTAGCGGGGGGGCCGGCAATGAGCAGTTCTTC. The encoded protein is CASSFSGGAGNEQFF.

The chain has TRBV5-6 and TRBJ2-1; D not certain. Trimming removed 4 bases at V and 3 bases at J, with 8 bases between. The CDR3 is made up of 13 amino acids. Germline V CDR1 and CDR2: SGHDT, YYEEEE. CDR3 residues: CASSPADYNEQFF. CDR3 sequence (DNA): TGTGCCAGCAGCCCCGCGGACTACAATGAGCAGTTCTTC.

This clone occurred many times. This chain uses TRBV6-1 with TRBJ2-7; 8 bases fit TRBD2. Trimming removed 1 base from V and 5 bases from J; junction bases left unmatched: 7. Germline CDR1 reads MNHNS; CDR2 reads SASEGT. CDR3 length: 15 residues. DNA of the CDR3: TGTGCCAGCAGTGAAGAAGGGACTAGTGGCCACGAGCAGTACTTC. Translating gives CASSEEGTSGHEQYF.

Notes on this clone: Distinct nucleotide sequences in the sample also encode this CDR3. The chain recombines TRBV20-1 with TRBJ2-5, with 7 bases matching TRBD1. The CDR3 consists of 11 residues. Germline CDR1 DFQATT, CDR2 SNEGSKA (reference sequence). V lost 6 bases to trimming and J lost 4 bases; unmatched junction nucleotides: 2. CDR3 amino acids: CSAHRGETQYF. The CDR3 nucleotides are TGCAGTGCGCACAGGGGAGAGACCCAGTACTTC.

The gene calls are TRBV3-1 (or the pseudogene TRBV3-2) and TRBJ1-1, with D perhaps matching TRBD1 (6 bases). This CDR3 contains 16 residues. The V gene's germline CDR1 is LGHDT and CDR2 YNNKEL (reference sequence). Trimming took off 0 bases at V and 7 bases at J, with 18 bases between the two ends. The CDR3 protein is CASSQEVIRGRGEAFF. CDR3 bases: TGTGCCAGCAGCCAAGAGGTCATCAGGGGCCGAGGTGAAGCTTTCTTT.

The chain uses TRBV6-5 and TRBJ2-2; D is undetermined. From germline, CDR1 is MNHEY and CDR2 SVGAGI. There are 11 residues in the CDR3. The V end lost 7 bases, the J end lost 5 bases, and 5 bases lay between the germline ends. CDR3 loop: CASMVTGELFF. The CDR3 coding sequence is TGTGCCAGCATGGTTACCGGGGAGCTGTTTTTT.

The chain recombines TRBV19 with TRBJ1-5; no definite D call. Germline V gene sequence: CDR1 LNHDA, CDR2 SQIVND (reference sequence). V lost 7 bases, J lost 1 base, and 17 bases lay in between. This CDR3 comprises 16 residues. CDR3 bases: TGTGCCAGTATCCCCGGAGAGGCCTGGAGCAATCAGCCCCAGCATTTT. Its protein is CASIPGEAWSNQPQHF. The full variable domain, completed using reference TRBV19 and TRBJ1-5, is DGGITQSPKYLFRKEGQNVTLSCEQNLNHDAMYWYRQDPGQGLRLIYYSQIVNDFQKGDIAEGYSVSREKKESFPLTVTSAQKNPTAFYLCASIPGEAWSNQPQHFGDGTRLSIL.

The gene calls are TRBV20-1 and TRBJ1-3; the D is unclear. V was clipped by 3 bases and J by 0 bases, with 9 bases between them. The CDR3 length is 14 residues. Germline-derived CDR1 and CDR2 are DFQATT and SNEGSKA (reference sequence). In DNA, the CDR3 is TGCAGTGCTAGTCAGAGTGCCTCTGGAAACACCATATATTTT. Its protein is CSASQSASGNTIYF.

V is TRBV6-2 or TRBV6-3 and J is TRBJ1-5; D not resolved. CDR3 length: 14 residues. Germline CDR1 reads MNHEY; CDR2 reads SVGEGT. Between the trimmed V and J ends, which lost 2 bases and 4 bases, there was a span of 9 bases. CDR3 protein: CASSYVSGNQPQHF. CDR3 DNA: TGTGCCAGCAGTTACGTGTCAGGAAATCAGCCCCAGCATTTT.

This chain uses TRBV19 with TRBJ2-7; the match to TRBD1 covers 9 bases. Trimming at V came to 5 bases and at J to 5 bases, leaving 10 bases not matched to a gene. Germline loops: CDR1 LNHDA, CDR2 SQIVND (reference sequence). The CDR3 totals 15 residues. The CDR3 DNA reads as TGTGCCAGTAGTCCCCGGGACAGGGAGCTTCACGAGCAGTACTTC. It encodes CASSPRDRELHEQYF.

The V call is TRBV3-1 (or the pseudogene TRBV3-2), the J call TRBJ1-2; the D gene is possibly TRBD1 (5 bases). From germline, CDR1 is LGHDT and CDR2 YNNKEL (reference sequence). The CDR3 spans 16 residues. V dropped 0 bases and J dropped 5 bases, with 16 bases sitting between them. The CDR3 protein is CASSQDLERDGYGYTF. The CDR3 nucleotides are TGTGCCAGCAGCCAAGATCTCGAACGGGACGGTTATGGCTACACCTTC.

The chain recombines TRBV9 with TRBJ2-7, with 9 bases matching TRBD1. Germline V gene sequence: CDR1 SGDLS, CDR2 YYNGEE. V lost 3 bases, J lost 6 bases, and 16 bases stayed unmatched. The CDR3 runs to 17 residues. The CDR3 region has the DNA TGTGCCAGCAGCGAACAAGCGACCGGGACAGGGCGGGTCGAGCAGTACTTC. Translated: CASSEQATGTGRVEQYF.

J is TRBJ1-1 and V is TRBV19, with D uncertain. Trimming took off 1 base at V and 0 bases at J, with 12 bases between the two ends. The V gene's germline CDR1 is LNHDA and CDR2 SQIVND (reference sequence). This CDR3 spans 16 amino acids. The CDR3 protein is CASSIGEVQVNTEAFF. The CDR3 DNA sequence: TGTGCCAGTAGTATAGGGGAGGTGCAGGTGAACACTGAAGCTTTCTTT.

The rearrangement uses TRBV4-3 and TRBJ2-7; 7 bases agree with TRBD1. Germline lookup yields CDR1 LGHNA and CDR2 YSLEER. The CDR3 is 14 residues long. V lost 0 bases, J lost 2 bases, and 1 base stayed unmatched. CDR3 loop: CASSQETGTYEQYF. CDR3 bases: TGCGCCAGCAGCCAAGAGACAGGGACCTACGAGCAGTACTTC.

The chain links TRBV10-2 to TRBJ2-3; 8 bases agree with TRBD2. Unmatched junction bases numbered 2, after V lost 0 bases and J lost 0 bases. CDR3 length: 16 amino acids. Germline V lookup: CDR1 WSHSY, CDR2 SAAADI. Here the CDR3 DNA reads TGCGCCAGCAGTGAGTCCAGCGGGGGTAGCACAGATACGCAGTATTTT. Translating it yields CASSESSGGSTDTQYF.

This clone was detected once. This sequence joins TRBV29-1 and TRBJ1-2; 7 bases map to TRBD1. V lost 5 bases, J lost 1 base, and 10 bases stayed unmatched. The CDR3 covers 15 residues. CDR1 and CDR2 (germline): SQVTM, ANQGSEA. CDR3 loop: CSVPDPDRLNYGYTF. CDR3 sequence (DNA): TGCAGCGTTCCCGACCCGGACAGGCTTAACTATGGCTACACCTTC. Variable domain in full (rest from reference TRBV29-1 and TRBJ1-2): SAVISQKPSRDICQRGTSLTIQCQVDSQVTMMFWYRQQPGQSLTLIATANQGSEATYESGFVIDKFPISRPNLTFSTLTVSNMSPEDSSIYLCSVPDPDRLNYGYTFGSGTRLTVV.

This clone was counted a single time. The chain has TRBV2 and TRBJ1-1; D is unresolved. Germline V lookup: CDR1 SNHLY, CDR2 FYNNEI. The CDR3 sequence is 11 residues long. Trimming left V 8 bases short and J 6 bases short, with 10 bases between. The CDR3: CASWTYPEAFF. The CDR3, as DNA: TGTGCCAGCTGGACGTACCCTGAAGCTTTCTTT.

The count of this clone is one. The chain links TRBV9 to TRBJ2-7; D is unresolved. Germline V lookup: CDR1 SGDLS, CDR2 YYNGEE. The CDR3 loop spans 14 amino acids. V gave up 0 bases and J gave up 1 base, with 8 bases separating them. DNA of the CDR3: TGTGCCAGCAGCGTAGGTTCTGCATCCTACGAGCAGTACTTC. This gives the protein CASSVGSASYEQYF.

The chain employs TRBV7-2 and TRBJ1-5; D is perhaps TRBD1 (5 bases). CDR1 and CDR2 from the germline V gene are SGHTA and FQGNSA. The CDR3 has 13 residues. Trimming took 1 base from V and 6 from J, leaving 7 bases between them. CDR3 bases: TGTGCCAGCAGCTTAGTTCAGGGTCAGCCCCAGCATTTT. Translating gives CASSLVQGQPQHF.